The 5 T cell receptor beta chains listed next were all sequenced from one sample in a study of blood T cells in healthy people across ages. Then a second PCR, running roughly 7 to 11 cycles, was carried out with a sample-barcoded 5' primer and a J-beta primer mix. Each CDR3 protein is one row after TCRdb ran MiXCR on the 5' RACE reads. The sample records fewer than 1,000,000 distinct CDR3 sequences, more than 40% being singletons. Sequencing was carried out using blood. These receptors all come from a man aged 60 to 69 in good health.

In this sample, this clonotype turned up many times. The J gene is TRBJ2-3, the V gene TRBV20-1, with 7 bases matching TRBD2. Germline V lookup: CDR1 DFQATT, CDR2 SNEGSKA (reference sequence). This CDR3 is 14 amino acids long. V lost 5 bases to trimming and J lost 0 bases; unmatched junction nucleotides: 5. For the CDR3, the DNA is TGCAGTGCTCCACCTAGCGGTAGCACAGATACGCAGTATTTT. It is translated as CSAPPSGSTDTQYF.

The chain uses TRBV20-1 and TRBJ1-4, with D perhaps matching TRBD1 (6 bases). Trimming removed 1 base from V and 8 bases from J, with 14 bases in between. CDR3 size: 14 residues. Germline CDR1 is DFQATT and CDR2 is SNEGSKA (reference sequence). The CDR3 loop reads CSARAYGQGEKLFF. The CDR3 nucleotides are TGCAGTGCTAGAGCGTACGGGCAGGGGGAAAAACTGTTTTTT.

The chain links TRBV7-9 to TRBJ2-5; 13 bases are a match to TRBD2. The V segment lost 5 bases and the J segment 2 bases; nucleotides outside the gene matches: 8. The CDR3 is 17 residues long. Germline CDR1 is SEHNR and CDR2 is FQNEAQ (reference sequence). CDR3 in DNA: TGTGCCAGCAGCCACTGGACTAGCGGGGGTTCACAAGAGACCCAGTACTTC. This codes for CASSHWTSGGSQETQYF.

This chain connects TRBV27 to TRBJ1-2; 7 positions match TRBD1. Per the germline V gene, CDR1 is MNHEY and CDR2 is SMNVEV (reference sequence). This CDR3 contains 14 residues. V dropped 8 bases and J dropped 7; count of bases not matched to a gene: 13. CDR3 sequence: CASAPGTATGGYTF. CDR3 DNA: TGTGCCAGCGCCCCTGGGACAGCTACTGGTGGCTACACCTTC.

The J gene is TRBJ2-5, the V gene TRBV7-9, with 7 bases lining up with TRBD1. The DNA end is a closer match to TRBJ2-1, so the J assignment may be wrong. Germline lookup yields CDR1 SEHNR and CDR2 FQNEAQ (reference sequence). The CDR3 contains 15 residues. The CDR3 DNA follows: TGTGCCAGCAGTACCGGGACAGCGTACCAAGAGACCCAGTTCTTC. It encodes CASSTGTAYQETQFF.